Here is one T cell receptor beta chain with its context. Its matching antigen is unknown. The germline V gene has CDR1 MNHEY and CDR2 SMNVEV (reference sequence). This CDR3 has 15 amino acids. Trimming cost V 6 bases and J 5 bases; bases outside gene matches: 5. These data belong to a study of vaccination effects on CD4 cells after COVID-19. On the study more broadly: Of the BNT162b2 and mRNA-1273 vaccines, participants received two doses of one or the other. Sample collection from a couple of convalescent patients occurred 16 days and one week before vaccination.

With the ViraFEST assay, the study expanded antigen-specific CD4+ T cells using viral peptide pools, then sequenced them. Subsequent to ten to eleven days of culture, CD4+ T cells were isolated. Confirmation by PCR established that the person had SARS-CoV-2 infection between March and December 2020. At days 3 and 7, half of the medium was exchanged for IL-2 medium. Study-level results: Missing from the study were early post-infection timepoints, and its convalescent patients were few.

Data came from immunoSEQ multiplex PCR; TCRdb stores just in-frame clones and leaves some out. In the table there are about 45,000 clones, around 80% of which are singletons. The genes are TRBV27 and TRBJ1-5; 12 bases agree with TRBD1. The sequenced sample was CD4+ T cells from PBMCs cultured with a peptide pool, obtained before COVID-19 vaccination. This clonotype was obtained from a human donor who had a prior SARS-CoV-2 infection. The CDR3 loop is CASRSGTGGDQPQHF. The CDR3 DNA reads TGTGCCAGCAGGTCCGGGACAGGGGGCGATCAGCCCCAGCATTTT.